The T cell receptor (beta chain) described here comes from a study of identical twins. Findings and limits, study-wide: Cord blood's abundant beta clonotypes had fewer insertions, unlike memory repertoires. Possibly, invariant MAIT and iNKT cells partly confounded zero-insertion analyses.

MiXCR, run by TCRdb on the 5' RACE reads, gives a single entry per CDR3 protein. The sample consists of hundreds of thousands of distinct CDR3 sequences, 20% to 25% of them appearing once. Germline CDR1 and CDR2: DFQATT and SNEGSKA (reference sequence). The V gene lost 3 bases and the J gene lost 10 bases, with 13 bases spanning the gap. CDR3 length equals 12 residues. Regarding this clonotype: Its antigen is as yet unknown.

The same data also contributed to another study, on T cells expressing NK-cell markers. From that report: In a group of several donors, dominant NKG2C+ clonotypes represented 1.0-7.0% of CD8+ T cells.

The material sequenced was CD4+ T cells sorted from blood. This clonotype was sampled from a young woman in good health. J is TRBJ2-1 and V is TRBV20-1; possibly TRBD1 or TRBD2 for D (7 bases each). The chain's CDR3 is CSASRGGREQFF. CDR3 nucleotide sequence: TGCAGTGCTAGCAGGGGGGGCCGGGAGCAGTTCTTC.